This T cell receptor (beta chain) was sequenced for a study of early T cells in non-severe SARS-CoV-2 infection. Turning to the study itself: Investigators sequenced bulk RNA drawn from unsorted whole blood, and chains remained unpaired. Notes on the study in general: In VDJdb matching, anti-spike CD8 responses were favored while private and CD4 specificities went missing.

This clonotype was observed many times. Its antigen is currently unknown. Unique molecular identifier tags were affixed to discrete cDNA molecules. MiXCR, run by TCRdb on the 5' RACE reads, gives a single entry per CDR3 protein. The sample includes under 60,000 distinct CDR3 sequences, over 7% of them seen just once. The germline V gene has CDR1 SNHLY and CDR2 FYNNEI. This CDR3 has 15 residues. The germline V and J ends were trimmed by 4 bases and 0 bases, with 13 bases remaining between them. The chain uses TRBV2 and TRBJ2-7, with D possibly TRBD1 on 6 matching bases. The sample was whole blood. This TCR was recovered from an adult who was a healthcare worker with PCR-confirmed SARS-CoV-2 infection or an uninfected control (not recorded which). For the CDR3, the DNA is TGTGCCAGCAGTGCCGGGGCAGGGGTCTCCTACGAGCAGTACTTC. Translating gives CASSAGAGVSYEQYF.